This T cell receptor beta chain was captured in a study of blood T cell repertoires in COVID-19. Method: immunoSEQ multiplex PCR; TCRdb's copy keeps in-frame clones and lacks some. Among approximately 490,000 clones listed, 87% were seen once. Participant-reported clinical history was the basis for cohort assignment. Either two negative PCRs, clearance, or symptom resolution qualified Cohort 3 donors as recovered. Germline loops: CDR1 LNHNV, CDR2 YYDKDF (reference sequence). There are 14 residues in the CDR3. V shed 4 bases and J shed 0 bases, with 7 bases lying between them. This clone occurred once. This chain joins TRBV15 and TRBJ1-5; D gene ambiguous. The sequenced sample consisted of PBMCs or T cells enriched from blood (not recorded which). This TCR was sampled from a woman between 18 and 29 years old who had recovered from COVID-19. The CDR3 loop reads CATSKAYSNQPQHF. The CDR3 DNA reads TGTGCCACCAGCAAAGCTTATAGCAATCAGCCCCAGCATTTT.